This paragraph covers one TCR beta chain sequence. This may be a read error: a much more frequent sequence differs by one nucleotide. This CDR3 is 16 amino acids long. CDR1 is KGHDR and CDR2 is SFDVKD in the germline V gene. One entry per CDR3 protein, called by TCRdb with MiXCR from the 5' RACE reads. The repertoire has 15,000 or so distinct CDR3 sequences, about a tenth of them found once; the top ten carry 34%. This sample stems from a study of spatial heterogeneity in lung cancer. Time point meaning: sample taken at primary tumor resection. Whole RNA was taken from tumor, nontumor lung or frozen PBMC; it was then sequenced unsorted. The donors comprised around 72 untreated early-stage non-small cell lung cancer patients.

The V call is TRBV24-1, the J call TRBJ2-1; D perhaps matches TRBD2 (5 bases). The sample here was PBMCs, taken at surgery. The sequence came from a female donor with early-stage non-small cell lung cancer. In DNA, the CDR3 is TGTGCCACCAGTGAGGGTATTGGGAGCTCCTACAATGTGCAGTTCTTC. Its protein is CATSEGIGSSYNVQFF.